The entry that follows covers one T cell receptor (beta chain) sequence. What it recognizes is unknown. Produced via immunoSEQ multiplex PCR; TCRdb's table is partial and in-frame only. The sample gives under 85,000 clones, roughly 95% of which show up once; 2.5% to 3.5% is in the top ten. This sample is part of a study of cytomegalovirus exposure and HLA in healthy donors. Study-wide results and limits: It was reported that the classifier diagnosed cytomegalovirus status with high specificity and sensitivity in both the original and validation cohorts. One later analysis, an examination of the 120 or so validation repertoires, found that first-cohort TCR clusters tended to co-occur in them.

CDR3 size: 12 residues. Germline assignment: CDR1 GTSNPN and CDR2 SVGIG (reference sequence). Losses at the gene ends were 7 bases for V and 4 bases for J; bases not matched to a gene: 6. Sequenced sample: PBMCs. This sequence joins TRBV30 and TRBJ1-1, with 7 bases aligning to TRBD1. The clonotype was recovered from a woman aged 18-30 years in good health and CMV-seropositive. The CDR3, as DNA: TGTGCCTTGACAGGGTTGGGCACTGAAGCTTTCTTT. It is translated as CALTGLGTEAFF.